The 10 T cell receptor beta chains below come from one sample, sequenced in a study of metastatic and nonmetastatic thyroid tumors. TCRdb called clones again from the PCR reads with MiXCR. The data show about 20,000 clones, more than 15% seen once. Each patient went into thyroid surgery without having received any treatment. Sequencing was performed on blood. These receptor sequences come from a female donor with papillary thyroid cancer or a benign thyroid nodule (not recorded which). Some clones in this sample may be carry-over from other donors' samples.

This chain uses TRBV5-1 with TRBJ2-1, with 9 nucleotides matching TRBD1. The CDR3 totals 15 residues. The V gene end was trimmed by 3 bases and the J gene end by 5 bases; junction bases not matched to a gene: 6. The V gene's germline CDR1 is SGHRS and CDR2 YFSETQ. CDR3 loop: CASSSAGTGNNEQFF. DNA of the CDR3: TGCGCCAGCAGCTCAGCCGGGACAGGGAACAATGAGCAGTTCTTC.

This clone came up many times. The chain has TRBV19 and TRBJ2-3, with 7 nucleotides matching TRBD1. The V segment lost 7 bases and the J segment 5 bases; nucleotides outside the gene matches: 9. This CDR3 region has 14 residues. Per germline, CDR1 LNHDA and CDR2 SQIVND (reference sequence). The CDR3 loop is CASTHTSGGDTQYF. The CDR3 DNA reads TGTGCCAGTACCCATACCTCAGGGGGAGATACGCAGTATTTT.

This clone has ten or more counts. This chain uses TRBV13 with TRBJ2-3; 7 bases fit TRBD2. The CDR3 contains 15 residues. Trimming removed 1 base from V and 6 bases from J; junction bases left unmatched: 7. The germline V gene has CDR1 PRHDT and CDR2 FYEKMQ (reference sequence). CDR3 protein: CASSLVSSGSDTQYF. DNA for the CDR3: TGTGCCAGCAGCTTAGTTAGTAGCGGGTCCGATACGCAGTATTTT.

This clone occurred many times. This chain's CDR3 is CSVGSRGNQPQHF. In DNA, the CDR3 is TGCAGCGTTGGTAGCCGGGGGAATCAGCCCCAGCATTTT. This chain joins TRBV29-1 and TRBJ1-5; maybe TRBD1 (5 bases). This CDR3 contains 13 residues. The ends were cut back, 4 bases at V and 4 bases at J, with 11 bases in the middle. Looked up from germline, CDR1 is SQVTM and CDR2 is ANQGSEA.

There are many counts of this clone. This CDR3 is CSVEGVSGRSTDTQYF. The CDR3 nucleotides are TGCAGCGTTGAAGGGGTTAGCGGGAGGTCCACAGATACGCAGTATTTT. The V gene is TRBV29-1, the J gene TRBJ2-3, with 10 nucleotides matching TRBD2. Germline V gives CDR1 SQVTM, CDR2 ANQGSEA. With V trimmed by 1 base and J by 2 bases, 6 bases remained unmatched. The CDR3 spans 16 residues.

This clone occurred many times. CDR3 in DNA: TGTGCCAGTAGTACCGTCCTAGGGGGAACCTACGAGCAGTACTTC. This codes for CASSTVLGGTYEQYF. The chain uses TRBV19 and TRBJ2-7; a possible D gene is TRBD1 (6 bases). V gave up 4 bases and J gave up 2 bases, with 15 bases separating them. Germline CDR1 and CDR2: LNHDA and SQIVND (reference sequence). The CDR3 is 15 residues long.

The chain has TRBV4-3 and TRBJ2-2, with TRBD2 matching over 7 bases. Germline V gives CDR1 LGHNA, CDR2 YSLEER. After removal of 1 base from V and 4 bases from J, the junction contained 9 bases not matched to a gene. The CDR3 totals 17 residues. CDR3 in DNA: TGCGCCAGCAGCCAAGGGGGAGGGCAGGTGGGCACCGGGGAGCTGTTTTTT. Its protein is CASSQGGGQVGTGELFF.

This clone was found many times. The rearrangement links TRBV20-1 to TRBJ2-1; D ambiguous. V dropped 3 bases and J dropped 5 bases, with 11 bases sitting between them. From germline, CDR1 is DFQATT and CDR2 SNEGSKA (reference sequence). The CDR3 runs 13 residues. The CDR3 DNA reads TGCAGTGCTAGGAAGTATCTCCACAATGAGCAGTTCTTC. Encoded protein: CSARKYLHNEQFF.

The CDR3 DNA sequence: TGTGCCAGCAGCTTAAGGGGGTGGGAAATCGAGCAGTACTTC. As protein: CASSLRGWEIEQYF. J is TRBJ2-7 and V is TRBV7-2, with TRBD1 as a possible D gene (6 bases). The germline CDR1 and CDR2 sequences are SGHTA and FQGNSA. Trimming shortened V by 2 bases and J by 6 bases, and 14 bases separated the two germline ends. CDR3 size: 14 residues.

This clone was seen a few times. A much larger clone is a single base away; this may be a read error. This sequence joins TRBV11-2 and TRBJ2-4, with TRBD1 matching 10 bases. The CDR3 length is 14 residues. The germline gives CDR1 SGHAT, CDR2 FQNNGV. CDR3 sequence (DNA): TGTGCCAGCGGCTTAGTGGGACAGGGGTATATTCAGTACTTC. This sequence encodes CASGLVGQGYIQYF.